This is a list of T cell receptor beta chains from one sample in a study of vaccination effects on CD4 cells after COVID-19. Sequencing was performed with immunoSEQ multiplex PCR; in TCRdb, only in-frame clones are kept and a portion is missing. The sample includes approximately 26,000 clones, 60% to 80% of them seen just once. Their recognized antigens are unknown. The source material was CD4+ T cells from PBMCs cultured with SARS-CoV-2 spike peptides, sampled after COVID-19 vaccination. The source is a human donor who received a COVID-19 vaccine. Some clones in this sample may be carry-over from other donors' samples. Each CDR3 is given with its conserved first and last residue. A D gene is named only where the DNA matches it firmly.

v_gene	d_gene	j_gene	CDR3aa
TRBV5-1	TRBD1	TRBJ2-2	CASSYPGQGAGGELFF
TRBV9	TRBD1	TRBJ1-4	CASSVGTGANEKLFF
TRBV3-1/TRBV3-2	.	TRBJ2-6	CASSQTAGANVLTF
TRBV29-1	TRBD1	TRBJ1-3	CSVTGEEAGNTIYF
TRBV7-2	TRBD1	TRBJ1-1	CASSWGGQVNTEAFF
TRBV18	.	TRBJ2-1	CASSPTLLRGDNEQFF
TRBV18	TRBD1	TRBJ2-1	CASSPGQAYNEQFF
TRBV6-1	TRBD1	TRBJ1-2	CASSEAGGSGYTF
TRBV14	TRBD2	TRBJ2-1	CASSRLGQGLAGATMKQFF
TRBV9	TRBD1	TRBJ1-1	CASSSRTGRSTEAFF
TRBV2	TRBD1	TRBJ1-4	CASSWGQGSIYNEKLFF
TRBV6-2/TRBV6-3	.	TRBJ1-2	CASSSTGMKGYTF
TRBV7-3	.	TRBJ1-2	CASTVDRTKGYTF
TRBV24-1	.	TRBJ1-2	CATSDGPFGGYTF
TRBV19	TRBD1	TRBJ2-5	CASSTRTGETQYF
TRBV7-2	.	TRBJ2-3	CASSFTDTQYF
TRBV6-5	.	TRBJ1-4	CASSYREKLFF
TRBV4-3	TRBD1	TRBJ1-2	CASSQRTGYGYTF
TRBV7-9	.	TRBJ1-4	CASSFTQAANEKLFF
TRBV11-1	.	TRBJ1-1	CASSLVLNTEAFF
TRBV15	.	TRBJ1-3	CATSTIQGLGNTIYF
TRBV12-3/TRBV12-4	.	TRBJ2-3	CASSFRGEDTQYF
TRBV18	TRBD1	TRBJ2-1	CASSPGTAYNEQFF
TRBV7-2	.	TRBJ2-1	CASSRGREYNEQFF
TRBV12-3/TRBV12-4	.	TRBJ1-1	CASSSLRNTEAFF
TRBV18	.	TRBJ1-3	CASSLTGTLGNTIYF
TRBV12-3/TRBV12-4	.	TRBJ1-3	CASSVMERGTIYF
TRBV7-3	.	TRBJ2-1	CASSLFSGNSYNEQFF
TRBV5-1	.	TRBJ1-4	CASSFGRGGEKLFF
TRBV2	TRBD1	TRBJ1-2	CASRRDSPNYGYTF
TRBV18	.	TRBJ2-2	CASSPRDPSIGELFF
TRBV4-2	.	TRBJ2-5	CASSQDDLSRRSETQYF
TRBV10-2	TRBD2	TRBJ2-1	CASSEYQGGYEQFF
TRBV18	.	TRBJ2-5	CASSPPVQGIKTQYF
TRBV10-1	.	TRBJ1-1	CASSEQRAPLWAFF
TRBV5-1	.	TRBJ2-1	CASSPETRESYNEQFF
TRBV25-1	.	TRBJ2-6	CASSEGIGANVLTF
TRBV10-3	.	TRBJ1-1	CAISERATNTEAFF
TRBV18	.	TRBJ2-1	CASSLSYSYNEQFF
TRBV5-1	TRBD2	TRBJ2-3	CASSAEAGGITDTQYF
TRBV9	.	TRBJ2-2	CASSVGRVHTGELFF
TRBV30	.	TRBJ2-5	CAWSVAGTQYF
TRBV2	.	TRBJ1-5	CASSAQGNDQPQHF
TRBV29-1	TRBD1	TRBJ2-2	CSVERDRDTGELFF
TRBV9	.	TRBJ2-2	CASSVSGEVGELFF
TRBV19	.	TRBJ1-3	CASSRTDGNTIYF
TRBV6-1	.	TRBJ1-6	CASSETVFGSPLHF
TRBV19	TRBD1	TRBJ2-3	CASSMDRGRKDTQYF
TRBV11-2	.	TRBJ1-5	CASSAGTSNQPQHF
TRBV3-1/TRBV3-2	.	TRBJ1-4	CASSKEGGADEKLFF
TRBV19	.	TRBJ2-5	CASRGTAGETQYF
TRBV5-4	.	TRBJ1-4	CASSFSGNNEKLFF
TRBV27	.	TRBJ2-5	CASSPGQQETQYF